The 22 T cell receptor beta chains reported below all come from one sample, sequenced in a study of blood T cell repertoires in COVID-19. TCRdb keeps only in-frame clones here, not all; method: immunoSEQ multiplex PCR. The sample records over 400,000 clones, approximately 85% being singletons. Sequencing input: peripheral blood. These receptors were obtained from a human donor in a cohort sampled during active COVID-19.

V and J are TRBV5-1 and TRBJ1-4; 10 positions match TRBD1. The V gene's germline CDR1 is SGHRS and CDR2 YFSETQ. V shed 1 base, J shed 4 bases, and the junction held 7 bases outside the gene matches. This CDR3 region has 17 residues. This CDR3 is CASSLLGRTGGNEKLFF. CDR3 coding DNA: TGCGCCAGCAGCTTGTTGGGCCGGACAGGGGGTAATGAAAAACTGTTTTTT. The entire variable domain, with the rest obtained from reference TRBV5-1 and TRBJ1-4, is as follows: KAGVTQTPRYLIKTRGQQVTLSCSPISGHRSVSWYQQTPGQGLQFLFEYFSETQRNKGNFPGRFSGRQFSNSRSEMNVSTLELGDSALYLCASSLLGRTGGNEKLFFGSGTQLSVL.

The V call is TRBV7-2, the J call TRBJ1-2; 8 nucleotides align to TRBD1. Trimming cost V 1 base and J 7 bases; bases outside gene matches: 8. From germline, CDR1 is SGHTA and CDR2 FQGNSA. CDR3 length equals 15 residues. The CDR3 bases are TGTGCCAGCAGCTTAGGGACAGGGCATGGCGCTGGCTACACCTTC. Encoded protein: CASSLGTGHGAGYTF.

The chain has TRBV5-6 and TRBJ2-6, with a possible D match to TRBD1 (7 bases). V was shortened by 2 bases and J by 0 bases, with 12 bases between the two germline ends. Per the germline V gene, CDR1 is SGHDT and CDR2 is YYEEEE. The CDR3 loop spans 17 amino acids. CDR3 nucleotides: TGTGCCAGCAGCTTCCAGGGGGGCAACTCTGGGGCCAACGTCCTGACTTTC. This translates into CASSFQGGNSGANVLTF.

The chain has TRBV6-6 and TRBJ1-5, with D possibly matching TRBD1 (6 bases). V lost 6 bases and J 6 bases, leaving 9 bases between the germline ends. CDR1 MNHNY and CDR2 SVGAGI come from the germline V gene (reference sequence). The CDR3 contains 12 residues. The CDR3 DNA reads TGTGCCAGCAGACAGGGAAGTCAGCCCCAGCATTTT. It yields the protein CASRQGSQPQHF.

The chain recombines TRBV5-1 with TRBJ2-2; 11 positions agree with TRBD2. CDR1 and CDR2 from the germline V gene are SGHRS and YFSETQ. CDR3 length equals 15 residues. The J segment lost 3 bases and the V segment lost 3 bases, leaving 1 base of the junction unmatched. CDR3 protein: CASSWTSGYTGELFF. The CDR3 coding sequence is TGCGCCAGCAGCTGGACTAGCGGGTACACCGGGGAGCTGTTTTTT.

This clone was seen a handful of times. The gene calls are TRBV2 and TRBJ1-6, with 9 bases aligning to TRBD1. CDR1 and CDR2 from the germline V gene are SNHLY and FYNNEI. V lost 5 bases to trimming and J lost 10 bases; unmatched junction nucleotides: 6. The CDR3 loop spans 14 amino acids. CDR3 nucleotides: TGTGCCAGCAGTTTTGACAGGGGGTACTCACCCCTCCACTTT. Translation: CASSFDRGYSPLHF.

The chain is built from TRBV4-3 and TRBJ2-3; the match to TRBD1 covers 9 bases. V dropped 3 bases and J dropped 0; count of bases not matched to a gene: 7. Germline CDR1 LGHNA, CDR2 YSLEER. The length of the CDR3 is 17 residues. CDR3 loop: CASSQDTGGWSTDTQYF. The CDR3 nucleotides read TGCGCCAGCAGCCAGGATACAGGGGGCTGGAGCACAGATACGCAGTATTTT.

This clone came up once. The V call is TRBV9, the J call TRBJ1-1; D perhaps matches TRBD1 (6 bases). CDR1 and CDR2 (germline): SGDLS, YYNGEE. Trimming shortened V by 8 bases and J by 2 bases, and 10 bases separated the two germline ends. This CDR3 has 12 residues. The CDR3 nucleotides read TGTGCCAGTTCTGGGGGCAACACTGAAGCTTTCTTT. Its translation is CASSGGNTEAFF. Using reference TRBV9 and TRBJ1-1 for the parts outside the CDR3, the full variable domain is DSGVTQTPKHLITATGQRVTLRCSPRSGDLSVYWYQQSLDQGLQFLIQYYNGEERAKGNILERFSAQQFPDLHSELNLSSLELGDSALYFCASSGGNTEAFFGQGTRLTVV.

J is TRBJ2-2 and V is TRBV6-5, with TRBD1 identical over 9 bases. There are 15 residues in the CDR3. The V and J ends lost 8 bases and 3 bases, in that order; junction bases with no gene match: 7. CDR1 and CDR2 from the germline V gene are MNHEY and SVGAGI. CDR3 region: CASAKQGAHTGELFF. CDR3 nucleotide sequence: TGTGCCAGCGCTAAACAGGGGGCGCACACCGGGGAGCTGTTTTTT.

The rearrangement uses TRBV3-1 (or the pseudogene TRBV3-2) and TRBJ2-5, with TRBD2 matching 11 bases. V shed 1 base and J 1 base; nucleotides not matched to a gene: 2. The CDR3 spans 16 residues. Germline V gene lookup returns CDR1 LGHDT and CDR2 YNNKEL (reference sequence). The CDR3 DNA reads TGTGCCAGCAGCCAAGTAGGGACTAGCGGCCAAGAGACCCAGTACTTC. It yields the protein CASSQVGTSGQETQYF.

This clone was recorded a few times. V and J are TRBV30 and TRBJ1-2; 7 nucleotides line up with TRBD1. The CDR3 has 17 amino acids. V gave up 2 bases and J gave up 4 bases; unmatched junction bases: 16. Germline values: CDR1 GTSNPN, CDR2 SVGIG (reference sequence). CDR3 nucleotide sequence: TGTGCCTGGAGTAGGCTATCGGGACAGATTTATTTCTATGGCTACACCTTC. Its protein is CAWSRLSGQIYFYGYTF.

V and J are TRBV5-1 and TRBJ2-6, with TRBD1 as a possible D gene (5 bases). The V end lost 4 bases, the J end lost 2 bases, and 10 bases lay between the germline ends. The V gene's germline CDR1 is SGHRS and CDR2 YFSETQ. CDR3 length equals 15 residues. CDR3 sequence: CASSPRVTGANVLTF. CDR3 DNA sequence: TGCGCCAGCAGCCCCAGGGTGACTGGGGCCAACGTCCTGACTTTC.

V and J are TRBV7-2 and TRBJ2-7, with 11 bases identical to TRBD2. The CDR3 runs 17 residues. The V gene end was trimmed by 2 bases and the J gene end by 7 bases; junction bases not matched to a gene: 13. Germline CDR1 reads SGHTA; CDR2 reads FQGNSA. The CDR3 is CASSLLLTSGSGREQYF. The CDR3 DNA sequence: TGTGCCAGCAGCTTACTCCTCACTAGCGGGAGCGGGAGGGAGCAGTACTTC.

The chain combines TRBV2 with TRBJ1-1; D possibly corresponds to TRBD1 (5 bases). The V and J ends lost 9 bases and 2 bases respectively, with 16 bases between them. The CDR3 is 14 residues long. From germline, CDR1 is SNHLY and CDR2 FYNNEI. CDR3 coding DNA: TGTGCCAGGAAGACGGGGGTTGGAAACACTGAAGCTTTCTTT. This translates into CARKTGVGNTEAFF.

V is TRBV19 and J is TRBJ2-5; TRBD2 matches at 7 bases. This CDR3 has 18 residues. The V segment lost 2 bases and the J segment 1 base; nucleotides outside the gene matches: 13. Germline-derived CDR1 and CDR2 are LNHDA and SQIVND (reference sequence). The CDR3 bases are TGTGCCAGTAGTATAAGGTACGGGACTATCGGGATCCAAGAGACCCAGTACTTC. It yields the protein CASSIRYGTIGIQETQYF.

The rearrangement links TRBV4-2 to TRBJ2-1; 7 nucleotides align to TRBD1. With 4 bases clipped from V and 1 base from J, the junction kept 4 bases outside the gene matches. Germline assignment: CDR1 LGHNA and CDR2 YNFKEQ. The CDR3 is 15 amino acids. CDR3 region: CASSRNRGSYNEQFF. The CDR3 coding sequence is TGTGCCAGCAGCCGCAACAGGGGATCCTACAATGAGCAGTTCTTC.

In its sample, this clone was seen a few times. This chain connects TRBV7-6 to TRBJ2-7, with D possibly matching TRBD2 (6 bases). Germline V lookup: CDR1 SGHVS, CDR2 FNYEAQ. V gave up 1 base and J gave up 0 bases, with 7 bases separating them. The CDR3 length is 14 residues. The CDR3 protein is CASSLGTNSYEQYF. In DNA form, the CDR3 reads TGTGCCAGCAGCTTAGGGACTAACTCCTACGAGCAGTACTTC. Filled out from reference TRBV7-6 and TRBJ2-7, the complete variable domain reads GAGVSQSPRYKVTKRGQDVALRCDPISGHVSLYWYRQALGQGPEFLTYFNYEAQQDKSGLPNDRFSAERPEGSISTLTIQRTEQRDSAMYRCASSLGTNSYEQYFGPGTRLTVT.

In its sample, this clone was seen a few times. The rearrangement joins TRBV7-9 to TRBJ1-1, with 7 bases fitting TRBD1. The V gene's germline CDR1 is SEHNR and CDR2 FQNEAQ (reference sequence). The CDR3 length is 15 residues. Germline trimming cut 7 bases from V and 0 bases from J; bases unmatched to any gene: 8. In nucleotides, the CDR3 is TGTGCCAGCATGCTGGACAGGAGTATGAACACTGAAGCTTTCTTT. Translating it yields CASMLDRSMNTEAFF.

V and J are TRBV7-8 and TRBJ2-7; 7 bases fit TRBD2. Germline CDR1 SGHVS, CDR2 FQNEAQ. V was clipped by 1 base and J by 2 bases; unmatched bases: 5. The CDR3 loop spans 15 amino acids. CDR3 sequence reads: CASSLGASGAYEQYF. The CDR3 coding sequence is TGTGCCAGCAGCTTAGGGGCTAGCGGTGCCTACGAGCAGTACTTC.

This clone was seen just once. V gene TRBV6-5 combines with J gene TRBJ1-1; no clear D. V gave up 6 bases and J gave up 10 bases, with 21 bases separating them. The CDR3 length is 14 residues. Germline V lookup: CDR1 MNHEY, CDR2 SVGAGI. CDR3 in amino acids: CASRPRYGGNTAFF. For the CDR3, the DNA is TGTGCCAGCAGGCCCCGTTATGGAGGGAACACAGCTTTCTTT.

This CDR3 reads CASSTLGAGVSYEQYF. CDR3 bases: TGTGCCAGCAGTACTCTCGGGGCGGGAGTTTCCTACGAGCAGTACTTC. This chain uses TRBV27 with TRBJ2-7, with 7 bases that match TRBD2. The CDR3 totals 16 residues. The ends lost 5 bases at V and 1 base at J; junction bases unmatched: 11. The germline V gene encodes CDR1 MNHEY and CDR2 SMNVEV (reference sequence).

The DNA for the CDR3 is TGCGCCAGCAGCTTGGAAGCCCCCGGCCTAGATGAGCAGTTCTTC. Its protein product is CASSLEAPGLDEQFF. V gene TRBV5-1 combines with J gene TRBJ2-1, with D unclear. Germline V lookup: CDR1 SGHRS, CDR2 YFSETQ. The CDR3 extends over 15 amino acids. V was pared by 0 bases and J by 8 bases, with 15 bases between.